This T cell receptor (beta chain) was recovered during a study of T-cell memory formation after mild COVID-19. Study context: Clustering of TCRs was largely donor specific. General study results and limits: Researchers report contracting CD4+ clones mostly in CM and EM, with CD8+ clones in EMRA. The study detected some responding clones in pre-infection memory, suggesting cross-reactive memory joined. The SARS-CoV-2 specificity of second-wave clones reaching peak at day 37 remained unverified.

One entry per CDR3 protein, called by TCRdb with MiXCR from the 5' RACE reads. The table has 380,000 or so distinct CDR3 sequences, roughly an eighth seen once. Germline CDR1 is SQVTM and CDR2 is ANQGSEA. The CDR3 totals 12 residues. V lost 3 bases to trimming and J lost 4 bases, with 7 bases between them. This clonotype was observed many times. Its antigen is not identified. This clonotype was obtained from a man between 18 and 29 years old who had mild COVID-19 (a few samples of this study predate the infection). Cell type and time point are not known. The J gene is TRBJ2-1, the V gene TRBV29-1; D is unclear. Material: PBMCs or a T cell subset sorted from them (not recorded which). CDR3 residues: CSVETRYNEQFF. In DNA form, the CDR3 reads TGCAGCGTTGAGACAAGGTACAATGAGCAGTTCTTC.